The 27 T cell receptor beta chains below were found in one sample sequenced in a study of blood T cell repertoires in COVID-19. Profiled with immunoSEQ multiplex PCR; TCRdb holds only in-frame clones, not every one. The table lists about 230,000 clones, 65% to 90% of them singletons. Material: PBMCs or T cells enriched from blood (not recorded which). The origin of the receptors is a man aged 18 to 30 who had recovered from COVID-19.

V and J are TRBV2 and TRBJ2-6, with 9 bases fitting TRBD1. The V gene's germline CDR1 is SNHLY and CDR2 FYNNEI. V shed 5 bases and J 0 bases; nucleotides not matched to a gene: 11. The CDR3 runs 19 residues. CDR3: CASSRVGTGSFSGANVLTF. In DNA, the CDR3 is TGTGCCAGCAGTCGGGTAGGGACAGGGAGCTTCTCTGGGGCCAACGTCCTGACTTTC.

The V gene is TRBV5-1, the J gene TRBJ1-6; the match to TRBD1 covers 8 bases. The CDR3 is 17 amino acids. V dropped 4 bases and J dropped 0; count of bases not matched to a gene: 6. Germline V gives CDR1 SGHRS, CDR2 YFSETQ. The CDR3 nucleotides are TGCGCCAGCAGCCCCCGGACAGGGAGCTCCTATAATTCACCCCTCCACTTT. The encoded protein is CASSPRTGSSYNSPLHF.

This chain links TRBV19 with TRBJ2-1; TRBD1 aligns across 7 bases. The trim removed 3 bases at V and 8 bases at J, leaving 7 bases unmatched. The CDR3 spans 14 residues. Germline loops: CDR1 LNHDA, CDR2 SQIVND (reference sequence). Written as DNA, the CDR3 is TGTGCCAGTAGTATTGGACAGGCCTCTCATGAGCAGTTCTTC. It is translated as CASSIGQASHEQFF.

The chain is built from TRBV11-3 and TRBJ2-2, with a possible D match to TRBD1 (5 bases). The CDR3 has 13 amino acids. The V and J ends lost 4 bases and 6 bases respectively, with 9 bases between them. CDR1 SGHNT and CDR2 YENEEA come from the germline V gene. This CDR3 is CASSSRAPGELFF. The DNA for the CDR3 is TGTGCCAGCAGCTCCAGGGCCCCCGGGGAGCTGTTTTTT.

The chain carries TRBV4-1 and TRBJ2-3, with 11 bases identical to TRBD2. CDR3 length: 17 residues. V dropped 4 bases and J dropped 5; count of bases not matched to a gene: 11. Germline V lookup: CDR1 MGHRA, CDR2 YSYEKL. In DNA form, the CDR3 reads TGCGCCAGCAGCCCACGATTAGCGGGAGGGCCAATAGATACGCAGTATTTT. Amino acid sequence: CASSPRLAGGPIDTQYF.

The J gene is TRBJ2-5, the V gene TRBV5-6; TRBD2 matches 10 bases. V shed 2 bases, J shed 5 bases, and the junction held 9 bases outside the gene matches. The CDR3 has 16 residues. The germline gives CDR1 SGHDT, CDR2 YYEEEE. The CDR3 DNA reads TGTGCCAGCAGCTTACTAGCGGGAACCTCGGGGGAGACCCAGTACTTC. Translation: CASSLLAGTSGETQYF.

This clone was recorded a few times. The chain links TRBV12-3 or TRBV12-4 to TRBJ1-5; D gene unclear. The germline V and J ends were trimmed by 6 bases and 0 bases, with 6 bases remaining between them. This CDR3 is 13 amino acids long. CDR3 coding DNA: TGTGCCAGCAGCAACTATAGCAATCAGCCCCAGCATTTT. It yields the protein CASSNYSNQPQHF.

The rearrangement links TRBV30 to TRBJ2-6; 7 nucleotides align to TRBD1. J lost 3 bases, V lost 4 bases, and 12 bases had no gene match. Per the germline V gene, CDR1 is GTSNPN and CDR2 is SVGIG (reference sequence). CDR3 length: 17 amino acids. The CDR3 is CAWNLQGSGFGANVLTF. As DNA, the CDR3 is TGTGCCTGGAACCTACAGGGGTCTGGGTTTGGGGCCAACGTCCTGACTTTC.

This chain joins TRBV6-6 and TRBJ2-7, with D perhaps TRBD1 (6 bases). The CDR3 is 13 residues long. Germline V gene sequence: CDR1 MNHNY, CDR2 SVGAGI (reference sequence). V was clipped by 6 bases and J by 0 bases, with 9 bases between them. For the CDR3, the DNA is TGTGCCAGCAGACAGGGTGACTCCTACGAGCAGTACTTC. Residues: CASRQGDSYEQYF.

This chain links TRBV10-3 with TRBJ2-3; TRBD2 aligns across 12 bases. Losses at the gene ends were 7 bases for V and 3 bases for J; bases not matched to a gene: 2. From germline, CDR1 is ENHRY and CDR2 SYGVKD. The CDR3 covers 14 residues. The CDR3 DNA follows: TGTGCCATCACCGGGACTAGCGGGACAGATACGCAGTATTTT. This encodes CAITGTSGTDTQYF.

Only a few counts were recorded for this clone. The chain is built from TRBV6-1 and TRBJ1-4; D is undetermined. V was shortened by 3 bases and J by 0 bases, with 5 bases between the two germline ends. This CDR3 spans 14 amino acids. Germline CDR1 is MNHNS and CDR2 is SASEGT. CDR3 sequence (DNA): TGTGCCAGCAGTGACGGTTCAACTAATGAAAAACTGTTTTTT. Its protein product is CASSDGSTNEKLFF.

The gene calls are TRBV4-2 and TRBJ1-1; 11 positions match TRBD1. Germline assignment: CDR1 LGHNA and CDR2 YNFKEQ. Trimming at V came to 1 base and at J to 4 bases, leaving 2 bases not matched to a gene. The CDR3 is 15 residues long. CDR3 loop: CASSQGDRGTTEAFF. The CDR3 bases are TGTGCCAGCAGCCAAGGGGACAGGGGGACCACTGAAGCTTTCTTT.

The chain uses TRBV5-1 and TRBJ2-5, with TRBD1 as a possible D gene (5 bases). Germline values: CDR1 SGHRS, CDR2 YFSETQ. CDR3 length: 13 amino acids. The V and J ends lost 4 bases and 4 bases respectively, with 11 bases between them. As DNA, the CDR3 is TGCGCCAGCAGCAGTACAGGAGTAGAGACCCAGTACTTC. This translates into CASSSTGVETQYF.

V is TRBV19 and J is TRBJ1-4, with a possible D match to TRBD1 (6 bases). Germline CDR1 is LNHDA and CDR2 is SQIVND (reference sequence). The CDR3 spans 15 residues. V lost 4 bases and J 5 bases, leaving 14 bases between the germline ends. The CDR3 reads CASSTPGGANEKLFF. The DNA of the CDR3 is TGTGCCAGTAGTACCCCGGGGGGCGCAAATGAAAAACTGTTTTTT.

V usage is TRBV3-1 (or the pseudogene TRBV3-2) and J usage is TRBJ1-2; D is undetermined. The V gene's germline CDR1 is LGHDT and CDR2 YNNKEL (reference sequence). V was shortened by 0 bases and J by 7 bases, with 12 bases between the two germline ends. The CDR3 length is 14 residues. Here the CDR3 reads CASSQEGRVGGYTF. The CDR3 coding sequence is TGTGCCAGCAGCCAAGAAGGTCGGGTGGGTGGCTACACCTTC.

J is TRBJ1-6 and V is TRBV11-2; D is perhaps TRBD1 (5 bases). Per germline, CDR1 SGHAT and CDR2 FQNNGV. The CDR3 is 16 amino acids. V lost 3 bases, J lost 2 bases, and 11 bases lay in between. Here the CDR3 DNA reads TGTGCCAGCAGCTTGGAAGGGGTTGCCTATAATTCACCCCTCCACTTT. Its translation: CASSLEGVAYNSPLHF.

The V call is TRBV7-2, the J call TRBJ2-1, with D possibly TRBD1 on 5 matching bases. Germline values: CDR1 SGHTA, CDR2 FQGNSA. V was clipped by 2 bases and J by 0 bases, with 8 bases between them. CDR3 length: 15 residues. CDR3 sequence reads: CASSLNRFSYNEQFF. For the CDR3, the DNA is TGTGCCAGCAGCTTAAACAGGTTCTCCTACAATGAGCAGTTCTTC. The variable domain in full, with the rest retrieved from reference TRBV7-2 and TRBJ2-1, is GAGVSQSPSNKVTEKGKDVELRCDPISGHTALYWYRQSLGQGLEFLIYFQGNSAPDKSGLPSDRFSAERTGGSVSTLTIQRTQQEDSAVYLCASSLNRFSYNEQFFGPGTRLTVL.

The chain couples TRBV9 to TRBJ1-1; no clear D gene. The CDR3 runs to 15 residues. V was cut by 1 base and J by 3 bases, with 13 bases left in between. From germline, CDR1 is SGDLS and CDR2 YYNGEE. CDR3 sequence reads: CASSVMLEPYTEAFF. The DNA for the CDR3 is TGTGCCAGCAGCGTAATGTTGGAGCCTTACACTGAAGCTTTCTTT.

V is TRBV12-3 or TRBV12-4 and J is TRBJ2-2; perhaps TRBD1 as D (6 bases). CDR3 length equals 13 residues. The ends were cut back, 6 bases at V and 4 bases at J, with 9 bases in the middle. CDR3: CASRNRVTGELFF. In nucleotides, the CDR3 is TGTGCCAGCAGAAACAGGGTCACCGGGGAGCTGTTTTTT.

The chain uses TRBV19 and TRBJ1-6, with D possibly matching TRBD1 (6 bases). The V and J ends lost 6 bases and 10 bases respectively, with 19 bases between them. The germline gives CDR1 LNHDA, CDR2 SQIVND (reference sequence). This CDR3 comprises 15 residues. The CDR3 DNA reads TGTGCCAGTAGCCTCGGGGGGCCAACCGGATCACCCCTCCACTTT. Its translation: CASSLGGPTGSPLHF.

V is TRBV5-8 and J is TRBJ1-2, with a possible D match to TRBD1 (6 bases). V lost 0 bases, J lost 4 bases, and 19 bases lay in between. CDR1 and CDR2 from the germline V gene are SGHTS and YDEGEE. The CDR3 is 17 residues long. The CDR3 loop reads CASSLGTAAIDTYGYTF. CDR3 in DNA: TGTGCCAGCAGCTTGGGGACAGCGGCAATCGACACCTATGGCTACACCTTC.

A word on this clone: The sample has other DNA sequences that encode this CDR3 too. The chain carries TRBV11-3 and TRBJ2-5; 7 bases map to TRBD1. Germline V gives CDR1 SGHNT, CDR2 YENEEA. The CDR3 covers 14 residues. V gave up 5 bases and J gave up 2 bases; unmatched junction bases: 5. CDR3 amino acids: CASSLRDSQETQYF. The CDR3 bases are TGTGCCAGCAGCCTAAGGGACAGTCAAGAGACCCAGTACTTC.

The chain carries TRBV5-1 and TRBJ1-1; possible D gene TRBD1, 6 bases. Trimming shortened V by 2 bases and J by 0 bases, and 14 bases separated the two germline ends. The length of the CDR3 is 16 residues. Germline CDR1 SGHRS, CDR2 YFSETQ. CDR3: CASSFLQGRVNTEAFF. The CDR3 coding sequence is TGCGCCAGCAGCTTTCTACAGGGTCGGGTGAACACTGAAGCTTTCTTT.

CDR3 protein: CASSQGLERYNEQFF. CDR3 sequence (DNA): TGTGCCAGCAGCCAAGGTCTAGAGCGGTACAATGAGCAGTTCTTC. This sequence joins TRBV4-2 and TRBJ2-1; D may be TRBD2 (5 bases). The germline V and J ends were trimmed by 1 base and 4 bases, with 11 bases remaining between them. CDR1 is LGHNA and CDR2 is YNFKEQ in the germline V gene. The CDR3 is made up of 15 amino acids.

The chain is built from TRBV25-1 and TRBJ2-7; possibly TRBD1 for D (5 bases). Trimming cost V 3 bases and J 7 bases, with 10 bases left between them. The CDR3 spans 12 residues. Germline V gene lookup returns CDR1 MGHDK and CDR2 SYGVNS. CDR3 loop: CASSDPRQEQYF. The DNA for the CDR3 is TGTGCCAGCAGTGATCCTCGACAGGAGCAGTACTTC.

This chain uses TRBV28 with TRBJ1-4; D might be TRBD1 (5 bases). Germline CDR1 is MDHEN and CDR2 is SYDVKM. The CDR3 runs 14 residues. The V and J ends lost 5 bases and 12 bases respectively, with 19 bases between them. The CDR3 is CASSRKPQELELFF. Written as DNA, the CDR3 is TGTGCCAGCAGTCGGAAGCCACAGGAGTTGGAACTGTTTTTT.

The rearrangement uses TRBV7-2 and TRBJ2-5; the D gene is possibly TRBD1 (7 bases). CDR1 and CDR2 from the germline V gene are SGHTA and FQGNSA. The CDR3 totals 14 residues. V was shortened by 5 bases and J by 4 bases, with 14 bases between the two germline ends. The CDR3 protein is CASSRQGGRETQYF. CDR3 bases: TGTGCCAGCAGCCGCCAGGGGGGTCGAGAGACCCAGTACTTC. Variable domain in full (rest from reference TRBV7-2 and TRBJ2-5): GAGVSQSPSNKVTEKGKDVELRCDPISGHTALYWYRQSLGQGLEFLIYFQGNSAPDKSGLPSDRFSAERTGGSVSTLTIQRTQQEDSAVYLCASSRQGGRETQYFGPGTRLLVL.